Listed below are T cell receptor beta chains from one sample, sequenced in a study of shared clonotypes between healthy human individuals. Here immunoSEQ multiplex PCR was the method, and the copy in TCRdb shows in-frame clones only, minus some. The sample has approximately 2.4 million clones, approximately 94% seen once. Sequenced: naive CD4+ T cells sorted from blood. All receptors come from a man younger than 30 in good health. The CDR3 runs from the conserved cysteine through the conserved F or W. Fields, in order: J gene, V gene, CDR3 protein.

TRBJ2-1 TRBV5-1 CASSLGSGQGNEQFF
TRBJ2-1 TRBV6-1 CASSARQMSSYNEQFF
TRBJ2-3 TRBV27 CASFSGGRDTQYF
TRBJ1-6 TRBV7-3 CASSLLGINSPLHF
TRBJ2-3 TRBV5-1 CASSLVGGEADTQYF
TRBJ2-7 TRBV18 CASSPGRDYEQYF
TRBJ1-2 TRBV10-3 CAISESEGASGYTF
TRBJ1-3 TRBV19 CASRDTGGNTIYF
TRBJ2-7 TRBV29-1 CSGGGDYEQYF
TRBJ1-2 TRBV7-2 CASSLGGDNYGYTF
TRBJ2-1 TRBV5-4 CASSSASPGAYNEQFF
TRBJ1-1 TRBV27 CASSWRLTTEAFF
TRBJ2-5 TRBV5-1 CASSFGTESAQYF
TRBJ1-2 TRBV5-4 CASSSPGQGASGYTF
TRBJ1-3 TRBV18 CASSPPRTSEGNTIYF
TRBJ1-5 TRBV6-6 CASSLTPNQPQHF
TRBJ2-7 TRBV28 CASSLGDSTYEQYF
TRBJ2-1 TRBV18 CASSSQAGVAFF
TRBJ2-7 TRBV5-4 CASSSTGVSPYEQYF
TRBJ2-7 TRBV4-2 CASSPDRGFTYEQYF
TRBJ1-2 TRBV5-1 CASSADGTGVNYGYTF
TRBJ2-2 TRBV18 CASSIRAGQNTGELFF
TRBJ1-2 TRBV6-1 CASRDRINYGYTF
TRBJ2-7 TRBV28 CASSLGWPGESYEQYF
TRBJ2-4 TRBV28 CASSGQELAKNIQYF
TRBJ2-5 TRBV9 CASSVGMASGGAQETQYF
TRBJ2-2 TRBV7-2 CASSSGLSPLGGELFF
TRBJ2-3 TRBV6-1 CASREATSSTDTQYF
TRBJ1-4 TRBV7-9 CATSSGGLGEKLFF
TRBJ2-5 TRBV6-5 CASSYSKGGETQYF
TRBJ2-3 TRBV7-9 CASSKPTSTDTQYF
TRBJ2-1 TRBV10-3 CATRKNNEQFF
TRBJ1-2 TRBV6-5 CASSQDSLGGYTF
TRBJ2-7 TRBV5-1 CASNPDRSSYEQYF
TRBJ2-7 TRBV5-1 CASSPGQVDSSYEQYF
TRBJ1-1 TRBV7-8 CASSRTANTEAFF
TRBJ2-5 TRBV20-1 CSASIETQYF
TRBJ2-1 TRBV18 CASSPTGTVSYNEQFF
TRBJ2-1 TRBV25-1 CASSAVRGQYNEQFF
TRBJ1-5 TRBV30 CAWSKNHRGLGNQPQHF
TRBJ2-5 TRBV28 CASSPQTGYQETQYF
TRBJ2-1 TRBV13 CASSSSGRAMNEQFF
TRBJ2-7 TRBV5-6 CASMGSGRYYEQYF
NA TRBV5-1 CASSLGPNTGELFF
TRBJ2-5 TRBV19 CASSIERDPGNPETQYF
TRBJ2-1 TRBV5-1 CASSLIDVSYNEQFF
TRBJ2-1 TRBV5-1 CASSRTVNEQFF
TRBJ1-2 TRBV6-5 CASAYGTGGAYGYTF
TRBJ2-1 TRBV18 CASSIAPPGVGNEQFF
TRBJ1-6 TRBV6-4 CASSEDAGGRSPLHF
TRBJ2-4 TRBV5-1 CASSFGSGTKNIQYF
TRBJ2-3 TRBV5-1 CASSLPSGTSTDTQYF
TRBJ2-7 TRBV11-2 CASSPWGGYEQYF